This T cell receptor beta chain is drawn from a study of blood T cells in healthy people across ages. The second PCR ran about 6 to 11 cycles with a sample-barcoded 5' primer and J-beta primers. TCRdb re-called the 5' RACE reads with MiXCR, one entry per CDR3 protein. The table lists approximately 800,000 distinct CDR3 sequences, approximately 24% of them singletons. Germline V gives CDR1 SGHRS, CDR2 YFSETQ. This CDR3 has 15 amino acids. For this clonotype: Relative to the germline gene, one junction end is altered; a read error may explain this.

These data also formed part of another study, on T cells of mothers and their children.

The receptor comes from a boy younger than 18 in good health. The chain has TRBV5-1 and TRBJ2-5, with 9 bases aligning to TRBD2. The specimen was blood. DNA for the CDR3: TGCGCCAGCAGCATACTAGCGGGCGAGGGGGAGACCCGGTACTTC. Its protein is CASSILAGEGETRYF.